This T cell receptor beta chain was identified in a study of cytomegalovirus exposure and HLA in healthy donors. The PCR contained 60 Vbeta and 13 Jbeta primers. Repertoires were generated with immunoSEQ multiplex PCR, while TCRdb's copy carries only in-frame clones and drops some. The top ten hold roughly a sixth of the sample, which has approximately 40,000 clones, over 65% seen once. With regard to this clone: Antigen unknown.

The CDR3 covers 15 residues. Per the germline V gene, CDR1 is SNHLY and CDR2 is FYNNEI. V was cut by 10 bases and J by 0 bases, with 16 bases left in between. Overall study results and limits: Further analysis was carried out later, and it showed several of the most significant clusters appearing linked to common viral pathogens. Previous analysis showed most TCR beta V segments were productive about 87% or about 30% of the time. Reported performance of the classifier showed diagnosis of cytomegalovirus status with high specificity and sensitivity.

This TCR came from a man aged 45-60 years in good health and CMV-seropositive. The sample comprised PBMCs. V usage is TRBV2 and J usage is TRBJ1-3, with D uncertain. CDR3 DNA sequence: TGTGCCACTCCGTCCCAGAGCGGCTCTGGAAACACCATATATTTT. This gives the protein CATPSQSGSGNTIYF.